What follows is one T cell receptor (beta chain) and its context. What it recognizes is unknown. Sequencing targeted expressed TCRB transcripts, as all isolated RNA had been reverse transcribed. Regulatory, naive and central memory T cell samples averaged approximately 3.9 million reads. Profiled with immunoSEQ multiplex PCR; TCRdb holds only in-frame clones, not every one. Among 300,000 or so clones listed, about 14% were seen once. The CDR3 is 15 amino acids. The V gene end was trimmed by 5 bases and the J gene end by 7 bases; junction bases not matched to a gene: 12. Germline V CDR1 and CDR2: SQVTM, ANQGSEA. This sample was taken from a study of beta chain features in type 1 diabetes. Study findings and constraints: Individuals with type 1 diabetes displayed fewer insertions and more deletions at VDJ junctions. All four CD4+ subsets from Type 1 diabetes patients carried moderately but significantly shorter TCRB CDR3s. Patients' naive, central memory and regulatory TCRB repertoires appeared more alike than those of healthy donors.

Sequencing was done on a sample of naive CD4+ T cells from blood. The sequence derives from a young woman with type 1 diabetes. The chain links TRBV29-1 to TRBJ2-7; 12 nucleotides align to TRBD2. The DNA for the CDR3 is TGCAGCGTTCAGTTCCGACTAGCGGGAGCCGGTGAGCAGTACTTC. Protein sequence: CSVQFRLAGAGEQYF.